The T cell receptor (beta chain) under discussion was sequenced for a study of blood T cell repertoires in COVID-19. Study-wide background: Samples came from the United States, Italy and Spain, spanning acute and convalescent COVID-19. T cells, B-cell-depleted T cells, or PBMCs provided the cDNA or gDNA that served as material.

Source study methods: Nucleated cell counts were estimated from reference gene primer amplification. Some clones are missing from TCRdb's copy, which holds only in-frame ones; the method was immunoSEQ multiplex PCR. V and J calls and clone size are copied from that table; D and trimming were computed from the DNA. This sample has over 200,000 clones, with around 82% found just once. The CDR3 consists of 11 residues. From germline, CDR1 is SGHRS and CDR2 YFSETQ. V lost 2 bases, J lost 5 bases, and 5 bases lay in between. The sample comprised peripheral blood. This clonotype was obtained from a man aged 80 or over with acute or convalescent COVID-19. This chain joins TRBV5-1 and TRBJ2-7, with unresolved D. The CDR3 region is CASSFSDEQYF. The CDR3 bases are TGCGCCAGCAGCTTTTCGGACGAGCAGTACTTC.